These T cell receptor beta chains were read from a single sample in a study of OX40 agonist ivuxolimab in advanced cancers. Measured with immunoSEQ multiplex PCR; TCRdb has only the in-frame clones, and not every one. The data contain about 64,000 clones, 91% of them singletons. The sequencing used CD4+ or CD8+ T cells sorted from blood, collected in a trial of the OX40 agonist ivuxolimab. The receptors were gathered from an adult with an advanced solid tumor such as melanoma, head and neck, liver or kidney cancer. Each CDR3 is given with its conserved first and last residue. Each record gives: D gene, CDR3 length, J gene, clone size, V gene, CDR3 protein, CDR3 DNA. D genes are given only for firm matches. Some rows have no size entry. The others give once, few or many, or a class for an expanded clone.

TRBD1 | 14 | TRBJ1-2 | - | TRBV28 | CASCSGDRTYGYTF | TGTGCCAGCTGCTCCGGGGACAGGACTTATGGCTACACCTTC
- | 11 | TRBJ2-7 | - | TRBV29-1 | CSAHDTYEQYF | TGCAGCGCCCATGATACCTACGAGCAGTACTTC
TRBD2 | 15 | TRBJ2-5 | - | TRBV7-2 | CASSSTSGREETQYF | TGTGCCAGCAGTTCGACTAGCGGGAGGGAAGAGACCCAGTACTTC
- | 14 | TRBJ2-5 | - | TRBV19 | CASSSRRNQETQYF | TGTGCCAGTAGTAGTCGACGAAATCAAGAGACCCAGTACTTC
- | 12 | TRBJ1-2 | - | TRBV19 | CASRTQNYGYTF | TGTGCCTCCCGGACACAGAACTATGGCTACACCTTC
- | 15 | TRBJ2-1 | - | TRBV7-3 | CASSLLGTSRSEQFF | TGTGCCAGCAGCTTATTGGGGACCTCCCGAAGTGAGCAGTTCTTC
TRBD1 | 14 | TRBJ1-2 | - | TRBV30 | CAWRWTGGNYGYTF | TGTGCCTGGAGGTGGACAGGGGGTAACTATGGCTACACCTTC
TRBD2 | 14 | TRBJ2-3 | - | TRBV10-3 | CAIGTSGSTDTQYF | TGTGCCATTGGGACTAGCGGATCCACAGATACGCAGTATTTT
- | 12 | TRBJ2-1 | few | TRBV6-1 | CASITPWNEQFF | TGTGCCAGCATTACGCCTTGGAATGAGCAGTTCTTC
- | 14 | TRBJ1-2 | - | TRBV9 | CASSEDTGGYGYTF | TGTGCCAGCAGCGAGGACACAGGAGGCTATGGCTACACCTTC
- | 14 | TRBJ1-1 | few | TRBV28 | CASSPPGGNTEAFF | TGTGCCAGCAGTCCTCCGGGGGGGAACACTGAAGCTTTCTTT
- | 14 | TRBJ1-2 | - | TRBV4-1 | CASSQGVDRRGYTF | TGCGCCAGCAGCCAAGGGGTGGACCGCCGGGGCTACACCTTC
TRBD2 | 21 | TRBJ2-2 | - | TRBV23-1 | CASSQSMVLAGGPGNTGELFF | TGCGCCAGCAGTCAATCGATGGTCTTAGCGGGAGGGCCAGGGAACACCGGGGAGCTGTTTTTT
- | 14 | TRBJ1-1 | once | TRBV5-6 | CASSSQGVATEAFF | TGTGCCAGCAGCTCACAAGGGGTGGCCACTGAAGCTTTCTTT
- | 11 | TRBJ2-7 | - | TRBV30 | CAALAAYEQYF | TGTGCCGCATTAGCGGCCTACGAGCAGTACTTC
TRBD1 | 12 | TRBJ2-7 | - | TRBV6-1 | CASSGDRYEQYF | TGTGCCAGCAGCGGGGACAGATACGAGCAGTACTTC
- | 12 | TRBJ2-1 | - | TRBV11-3 | CASSQAGNEQFF | TGTGCCAGCAGCCAAGCAGGTAATGAGCAGTTCTTC
- | 12 | TRBJ2-1 | - | TRBV5-1 | CASSFTTGAQFF | TGCGCCAGCAGCTTTACTACGGGAGCGCAGTTCTTC
- | 15 | TRBJ2-6 | - | TRBV18 | CASSPPVSGANVLTF | TGTGCCAGCTCACCACCTGTCTCTGGGGCCAACGTCCTGACTTTC
- | 14 | TRBJ2-7 | once | TRBV15 | CATSSGTGTYEQYF | TGTGCCACCAGCAGTGGGACTGGGACCTACGAGCAGTACTTC
- | 14 | TRBJ2-7 | - | TRBV19 | CASSIRYPSYEQYF | TGTGCCAGTAGTATTAGGTACCCCTCCTACGAGCAGTACTTC
- | 15 | TRBJ2-3 | - | TRBV28 | CASSPPQPNTDTQYF | TGTGCCAGCAGTCCCCCTCAGCCAAACACAGATACGCAGTATTTT
TRBD1 | 15 | TRBJ1-4 | - | TRBV19 | CASSTDRGSDEKLFF | TGTGCCAGTAGTACGGACAGGGGATCGGATGAAAAACTGTTTTTT
TRBD1 | 13 | TRBJ2-7 | once | TRBV5-1 | CASSPGQGNEQYF | TGCGCCAGCAGCCCGGGACAGGGTAACGAGCAGTACTTC
- | 15 | TRBJ2-2 | - | TRBV6-1 | CASSLGQSNTGELFF | TGTGCCAGCAGCTTAGGGCAGTCGAACACCGGGGAGCTGTTTTTT
- | 14 | TRBJ1-5 | - | TRBV5-1 | CASSLEGGKWPQHF | TGCGCCAGCAGCTTGGAGGGGGGGAAGTGGCCCCAGCATTTT
- | 14 | TRBJ2-3 | - | TRBV7-9 | CASSLIGKADTQYF | TGTGCCAGCAGTCTTATTGGGAAGGCAGATACGCAGTATTTT
TRBD2 | 18 | TRBJ2-3 | few | TRBV28 | CASSPLLLTSGRVDTQYF | TGTGCCAGCAGTCCCCTCCTACTGACTAGCGGGAGAGTGGATACGCAGTATTTT
- | 14 | TRBJ2-3 | - | TRBV10-1 | CASSESTGTDTQYF | TGCGCCAGCAGTGAGTCGACAGGCACAGATACGCAGTATTTT
TRBD1 | 19 | TRBJ1-5 | - | TRBV2 | CASSDANPSGTGHIKPQHF | TGTGCCAGCAGTGATGCTAATCCGTCCGGGACAGGGCACATAAAGCCCCAGCATTTT
TRBD1 | 15 | TRBJ2-1 | - | TRBV19 | CATDRQGSSYNEQFF | TGTGCCACCGACCGACAGGGCAGCTCCTACAATGAGCAGTTCTTC
TRBD1 | 14 | TRBJ1-4 | - | TRBV7-8 | CASSAVGQEEKLFF | TGTGCCAGCAGCGCCGTTGGACAGGAAGAAAAACTGTTTTTT
- | 14 | TRBJ1-1 | - | TRBV6-6 | CASSYGGSGTEAFF | TGTGCCAGCAGTTACGGGGGCTCTGGCACTGAAGCTTTCTTT
TRBD2 | 14 | TRBJ2-7 | - | TRBV5-4 | CASSSPSGNYEQYF | TGTGCCAGCAGCTCTCCTAGCGGGAACTACGAGCAGTACTTC
TRBD2 | 15 | TRBJ2-3 | - | TRBV5-6 | CASSLEGGSTDTQYF | TGTGCCAGCAGCTTGGAGGGAGGGAGCACAGATACGCAGTATTTT
TRBD1 | 11 | TRBJ1-2 | few | TRBV6-1 | CARKTGHGYTF | TGTGCCAGGAAGACAGGGCATGGCTACACCTTC
- | 15 | TRBJ2-4 | - | TRBV10-1 | CARAPRTLAKNIQYF | TGCGCCAGGGCGCCTCGAACCTTAGCCAAAAACATTCAGTACTTC
TRBD1 | 14 | TRBJ1-2 | - | TRBV28 | CASSAIDRGPGYTF | TGTGCCAGCAGTGCCATTGACAGGGGGCCTGGCTACACCTTC
TRBD2 | 15 | TRBJ2-3 | - | TRBV7-2 | CASSPGTSGPRAQYF | TGTGCCAGCAGCCCGGGGACTAGCGGCCCTCGGGCGCAGTATTTT
- | 13 | TRBJ1-1 | - | TRBV28 | CASSLVGWTEAFF | TGTGCCAGCAGTTTGGTCGGATGGACTGAAGCTTTCTTT
- | 10 | TRBJ2-5 | few | TRBV2 | CASSLETQYF | TGTGCCAGCAGTCTGGAGACCCAGTACTTC
- | 16 | TRBJ2-2 | - | TRBV4-1 | CASSQGAAGSTGELFF | TGCGCCAGCAGCCAAGGGGCCGCGGGGTCCACCGGGGAGCTGTTTTTT